Given below is one TCR beta chain in context. The sample comes from a study of CD8 T cells in Susac syndrome. CD8+ and CD4+ T cells from blood underwent TCR beta sequencing, which was carried out in a high-throughput format. RNA in amounts of roughly 0.5 to 1 ug was reverse transcribed with random hexamers. TCRdb used MiXCR to reprocess the immunoSEQ multiplex PCR reads, holding one entry per CDR3 protein. The sample has about 150,000 distinct CDR3 sequences, around 96% seen once. Trimming at V came to 6 bases and at J to 0 bases, leaving 6 bases not matched to a gene. The CDR3 extends over 16 amino acids.

Sequencing input: CD4+ T cells from PBMCs. The sequence was obtained from a human donor with multiple sclerosis. This sequence joins TRBV12-3 or TRBV12-4 and TRBJ2-3, with 10 bases identical to TRBD2. CDR3: CASRLRTSGSTDTQYF. CDR3 in DNA: TGTGCCAGCAGGCTTAGGACTAGCGGTAGCACAGATACGCAGTATTTT.